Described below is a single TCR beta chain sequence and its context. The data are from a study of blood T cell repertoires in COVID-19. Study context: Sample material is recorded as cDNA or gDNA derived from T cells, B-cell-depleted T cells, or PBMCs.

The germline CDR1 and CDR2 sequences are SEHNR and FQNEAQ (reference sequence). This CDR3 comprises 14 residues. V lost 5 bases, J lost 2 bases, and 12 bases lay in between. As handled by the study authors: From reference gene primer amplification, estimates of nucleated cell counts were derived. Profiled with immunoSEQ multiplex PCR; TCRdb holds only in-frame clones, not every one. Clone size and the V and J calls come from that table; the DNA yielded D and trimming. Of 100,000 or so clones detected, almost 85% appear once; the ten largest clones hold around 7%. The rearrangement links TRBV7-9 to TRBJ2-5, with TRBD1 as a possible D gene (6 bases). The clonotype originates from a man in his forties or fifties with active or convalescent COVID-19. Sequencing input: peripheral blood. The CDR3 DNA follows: TGTGCCAGCAGCCCAAAGACAGGTCAAGAGACCCAGTACTTC. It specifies CASSPKTGQETQYF. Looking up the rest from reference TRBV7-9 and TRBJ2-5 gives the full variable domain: DTGVSQNPRHKITKRGQNVTFRCDPISEHNRLYWYRQTLGQGPEFLTYFQNEAQLEKSRLLSDRFSAERPKGSFSTLEIQRTEQGDSAMYLCASSPKTGQETQYFGPGTRLLVL.